Sequencing of this T cell receptor beta chain was carried out in a study of T cells after yellow fever vaccination (dated by TCRdb to about 2019). For the study in its entirety: The SMART-Seq v4 Ultra Low Input RNA kit was used to prepare libraries from fractions with low cell numbers. Bulk TCR alpha and beta repertoires were sequenced longitudinally to track T-cell clones before and after primary and booster YFV17D yellow fever vaccination. Two healthy male donors made up the cohort, one aged 18 to 29 years and the other aged 30 to 40 years. Blood samples were taken at several timepoints before and after primary and secondary immunization, and bulk PBMC replicates and cell subsets were isolated.

General conclusions and limits of the study: The study included only a couple of donors, which limits how far the findings can be generalized. Computational filtering was required because FACS-sorted repertoires could contain abundant contaminating clonotypes from the bulk population. A small share of clonotypes was detected in both CD4 and CD8 compartments, with the overlap likely arising from convergent recombination. Most clones expanded after primary vaccination were re-detected after the booster (almost 98% of CD4 and roughly 87% of CD8), suggesting broad memory maintenance. Compared with the primary T-cell response, the secondary T-cell response was weaker but faster, peaking on day 5 rather than day 15.

Per the germline V gene (reference sequence), SEHNR is the CDR1 and FQNEAQ is the CDR2. Between the V and J ends, shortened by 8 bases and 3 bases respectively, the junction contains 10 bases. The CDR3 sequence holds 12 residues, the cysteine and phenylalanine included. Only CDR3 DNA remains: 36 bases, in frame from the first base. A remark on this clonotype: Its antigen remains unidentified. No base-level quality is on record; no much larger clone is a single base apart.

In light of the paper, this sample's treatment or condition label describes: live attenuated yellow fever vaccine strain. A standard Ficoll-Paque protocol was used to isolate PBMCs from peripheral blood. CD4 and CD8 T-cell fractions were isolated with Dynabeads CD4 and CD8 positive selection kits. TriZol was used to extract RNA from bulk PBMCs, CD4 and CD8 fractions, and dextramer-positive and dextramer-negative fractions. This sample was sequenced with an Illumina NovaSeq 6000. TCR cDNA was synthesized by 5'RACE template switching, through which a universal primer site and unique molecular identifiers were introduced. Priming of cDNA synthesis was performed from both the TCR alpha and TCR beta constant segments. Libraries were amplified in two PCR steps, with sample barcodes and sequencing adapters added in the second step. Sequencing of libraries was done on Illumina HiSeq 2500 (2x100 bp) or NovaSeq (2x150 bp). In the original analysis: Demultiplexing of reads and collapsing into UMI consensus sequences were performed with MIGEC, and V(D)J alignment was carried out with MiXCR. Vaccine-responding clonotypes were defined with edgeR using replicate PBMC samples, requiring FDR below 0.01 and a log2 fold change above 5 up to day 15. Each bulk clonotype received a CD4 or CD8 identity based on whether the sequenced CD4 or CD8 repertoire contained that clonotype at higher abundance. The raw public data were reprocessed by TCRdb itself: fastp quality trimming at Q25, MiXCR clonotype calling, in-frame beta chains only. Each entry merges the rows of one CDR3 protein and shows their most common DNA and genes. The authors' filters were not applied to this entry. The sample data list about 130,000 distinct CDR3 sequences, and about 8.8% of these were observed just once. The ten largest clonotypes hold almost 40% of the sample.

This sequence was found in a man between 18 and 35 years old who received the YFV17D yellow fever vaccine. The sample in question was CD8+ T cells sorted from PBMCs, obtained on the day of the yellow fever booster vaccination. The sequence is built from TRBV7-9 and TRBJ2-5; D gene: possibly TRBD2, on 5 matching bases. In nucleotide form, the sequence is TGTGCCAGCCGGGAACTAGAAGAGACCCAGTACTTC. It translates as CASRELEETQYF. When the CDR3 is completed using the reference TRBV7-9 and TRBJ2-5 genes on either side, the full variable domain is DTGVSQNPRHKITKRGQNVTFRCDPISEHNRLYWYRQTLGQGPEFLTYFQNEAQLEKSRLLSDRFSAERPKGSFSTLEIQRTEQGDSAMYLCASRELEETQYFGPGTRLLVL.